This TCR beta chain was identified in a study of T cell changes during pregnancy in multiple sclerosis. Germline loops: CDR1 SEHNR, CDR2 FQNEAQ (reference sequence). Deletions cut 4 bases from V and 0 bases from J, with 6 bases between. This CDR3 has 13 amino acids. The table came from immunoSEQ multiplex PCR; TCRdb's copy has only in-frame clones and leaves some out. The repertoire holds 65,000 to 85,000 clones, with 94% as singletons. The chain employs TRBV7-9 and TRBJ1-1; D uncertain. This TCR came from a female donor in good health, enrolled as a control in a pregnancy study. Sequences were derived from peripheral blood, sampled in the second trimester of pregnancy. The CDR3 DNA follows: TGTGCCAGCAGCTCTCCTATGAACACTGAAGCTTTCTTT. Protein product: CASSSPMNTEAFF.